The rows below give T cell receptor beta chains drawn from one sample of a study of blood T cell repertoires in COVID-19. Only in-frame clones appear in the TCRdb table, and some are missing; sequencing was by immunoSEQ multiplex PCR. Of under 200,000 clones listed, 86% were seen once; the top ten hold 5% to 7%. The specimen was PBMCs or T cells enriched from blood (not recorded which). These receptors all stem from a middle-aged man with acute COVID-19. The CDR3 runs from the conserved cysteine through the conserved F or W. The D gene is left open where the match is weak. The listing skips clone size in some rows; elsewhere it reads once, few, many or a size class.

clone size: NA; J gene: TRBJ2-7; V gene: TRBV28; D gene: NA; CDR3 DNA: TGTGCCAGCGGCCAGGTCTACGAGCAGTACTTC; CDR3 protein: CASGQVYEQYF
clone size: NA; J gene: TRBJ2-7; V gene: TRBV11-2; D gene: NA; CDR3 DNA: TGTGCCAGCAGCTTAGAAGGCCGGACTAAGTCTTACGAGCAGTACTTC; CDR3 protein: CASSLEGRTKSYEQYF
clone size: NA; J gene: TRBJ2-1; V gene: TRBV28; D gene: TRBD2; CDR3 DNA: TGTGCCAGCAGAACTAGCGGGTGGGTTCAGAATGAGCAGTTCTTC; CDR3 protein: CASRTSGWVQNEQFF
clone size: NA; J gene: TRBJ2-5; V gene: TRBV1; D gene: NA; CDR3 DNA: TGCACCAGCAGTCTGGGGGCGCCGGTTACGCGGGAGGGCCCGGCTTACCAAGAGACCCAGTACTTC; CDR3 protein: CTSSLGAPVTREGPAYQETQYF
clone size: NA; J gene: TRBJ1-1; V gene: TRBV3-1/TRBV3-2; D gene: NA; CDR3 DNA: TGTGCCAGCAGCCGCCAGAAGAACACTGAAGCTTTCTTT; CDR3 protein: CASSRQKNTEAFF
clone size: NA; J gene: TRBJ2-7; V gene: TRBV11-2; D gene: TRBD2; CDR3 DNA: TGTGCCAGCAGCTGGACTAGCGGGAGACTGGAGCAGTACTTC; CDR3 protein: CASSWTSGRLEQYF
clone size: NA; J gene: TRBJ1-2; V gene: TRBV3-1/TRBV3-2; D gene: NA; CDR3 DNA: TGTGCCGCAGGGACTTCTATGAGCTACACCTTC; CDR3 protein: CAAGTSMSYTF
clone size: NA; J gene: TRBJ2-2; V gene: TRBV7-2; D gene: TRBD1; CDR3 DNA: TGTGCCAGCAGCCCACCGGGACAGGGGAGCTCCGGGGAGCTGTTTTTT; CDR3 protein: CASSPPGQGSSGELFF
clone size: NA; J gene: TRBJ1-2; V gene: TRBV13; D gene: NA; CDR3 DNA: TGTGCCACCAAACAGGGCCACTCCTATGGCTACACCTTC; CDR3 protein: CATKQGHSYGYTF
clone size: NA; J gene: TRBJ2-1; V gene: TRBV20-1; D gene: NA; CDR3 DNA: TGCAGTGCTAGCGCCCTGAGTGAGCAGTTCTTC; CDR3 protein: CSASALSEQFF
clone size: NA; J gene: TRBJ2-2; V gene: TRBV28; D gene: NA; CDR3 DNA: TGTGCCAGCCTACCGGGCGGAGTAGCGTCGAACACCGGGGAGCTGTTTTTT; CDR3 protein: CASLPGGVASNTGELFF
clone size: NA; J gene: TRBJ2-3; V gene: TRBV10-1; D gene: TRBD2; CDR3 DNA: TGCGCCAGCAGTGAAAAAGCGGGAACTAGCACAGATACGCAGTATTTT; CDR3 protein: CASSEKAGTSTDTQYF
clone size: NA; J gene: TRBJ2-5; V gene: TRBV25-1; D gene: TRBD1; CDR3 DNA: TGTGCCAGCAGTGGGACAGGACAAGAGACCCAGTACTTC; CDR3 protein: CASSGTGQETQYF
clone size: NA; J gene: TRBJ2-7; V gene: TRBV5-4; D gene: TRBD2; CDR3 DNA: TGTGCCAGCAGTTTGACTAGCGGAGTGAGGGAGCAGTACTTC; CDR3 protein: CASSLTSGVREQYF
clone size: NA; J gene: TRBJ2-3; V gene: TRBV6-4; D gene: TRBD2; CDR3 DNA: TGTGCCAGCAGCTCGACTAGCGGGAGGGCCCGAGCAGATACGCAGTATTTT; CDR3 protein: CASSSTSGRARADTQYF
clone size: NA; J gene: TRBJ1-2; V gene: TRBV25-1; D gene: TRBD1; CDR3 DNA: TGTGCCAGCAGTCTTGGGACAGGGGGACCTAACTATGGCTACACCTTC; CDR3 protein: CASSLGTGGPNYGYTF
clone size: NA; J gene: TRBJ1-5; V gene: TRBV5-5; D gene: NA; CDR3 DNA: TGTGCCAGCAGCCGCGAGAATCAGCCCCAGCATTTT; CDR3 protein: CASSRENQPQHF
clone size: few; J gene: TRBJ2-7; V gene: TRBV5-5; D gene: TRBD1; CDR3 DNA: TGTGCCAGCAGCTTTAGACAGGGGTACGAGCAGTACTTC; CDR3 protein: CASSFRQGYEQYF
clone size: NA; J gene: TRBJ2-1; V gene: TRBV18; D gene: TRBD2; CDR3 DNA: TGTGCCAGCTCACTTTCCGGGACTAGAAGTGAGCAGTTCTTC; CDR3 protein: CASSLSGTRSEQFF
clone size: NA; J gene: TRBJ1-4; V gene: TRBV5-1; D gene: NA; CDR3 DNA: TGCGCCAGCAGCTTGGCCGGTGTAGAAGATGAAAAACTGTTTTTT; CDR3 protein: CASSLAGVEDEKLFF
clone size: NA; J gene: TRBJ2-7; V gene: TRBV7-2; D gene: NA; CDR3 DNA: TGTGCCAGCAGCTTATGGGCTAGCGCCTACGAGCAGTACTTC; CDR3 protein: CASSLWASAYEQYF
clone size: NA; J gene: TRBJ2-5; V gene: TRBV28; D gene: NA; CDR3 DNA: TGTGCCAGCAGTTGGGCACAAGAGACCCAGTACTTC; CDR3 protein: CASSWAQETQYF
clone size: NA; J gene: TRBJ2-1; V gene: TRBV7-8; D gene: NA; CDR3 DNA: TGTGCCAGCAACCCACCTGGACTGCCTGGCTACAATGAGCAGTTCTTC; CDR3 protein: CASNPPGLPGYNEQFF
clone size: few; J gene: TRBJ1-3; V gene: TRBV14; D gene: TRBD1; CDR3 DNA: TGTGCCAGCAGCGTTGGACAGGGGGCTGGAAACACCATATATTTT; CDR3 protein: CASSVGQGAGNTIYF
clone size: once; J gene: TRBJ2-7; V gene: TRBV7-9; D gene: NA; CDR3 DNA: TGTGCCAGCGTCAGGGGCTACGAGCAGTACTTC; CDR3 protein: CASVRGYEQYF
clone size: NA; J gene: TRBJ1-2; V gene: TRBV7-2; D gene: TRBD1; CDR3 DNA: TGTGCCAGCACCGGAGGGGGACAGGGCGATTTTAACTATGGCTACACCTTC; CDR3 protein: CASTGGGQGDFNYGYTF
clone size: NA; J gene: TRBJ2-3; V gene: TRBV16; D gene: NA; CDR3 DNA: TGTGCCAGCAGCCAAGCACTTGAGCTAGCCCCAGATACGCAGTATTTT; CDR3 protein: CASSQALELAPDTQYF
clone size: few; J gene: TRBJ2-1; V gene: TRBV5-1; D gene: TRBD1; CDR3 DNA: TGCGCCAGCAGCTTGGGTTACTTCTCGGGACAGCGCAAAGATGAGCAGTTCTTC; CDR3 protein: CASSLGYFSGQRKDEQFF
clone size: NA; J gene: TRBJ1-1; V gene: TRBV25-1; D gene: TRBD1; CDR3 DNA: TGTGCCAGCAGTGGGCACCGGGACAGGGGGCAAGCTGAAGCTTTCTTT; CDR3 protein: CASSGHRDRGQAEAFF
clone size: NA; J gene: TRBJ1-5; V gene: TRBV9; D gene: NA; CDR3 DNA: TGTGCCAGCACCCGAGCCAGCAGGGAGGGCAATCAGCCCCAGCATTTT; CDR3 protein: CASTRASREGNQPQHF
clone size: NA; J gene: TRBJ1-1; V gene: TRBV6-5; D gene: NA; CDR3 DNA: TGTGCCACCCGGGGGGGGACGGACACTGAAGCTTTCTTT; CDR3 protein: CATRGGTDTEAFF
clone size: NA; J gene: TRBJ2-2; V gene: TRBV7-3; D gene: TRBD2; CDR3 DNA: TGTGCCAGCAGCCTTCGACCCCCAGCGGGAGGGCCCGACACCGGGGAGCTGTTTTTT; CDR3 protein: CASSLRPPAGGPDTGELFF
clone size: once; J gene: TRBJ1-2; V gene: TRBV9; D gene: NA; CDR3 DNA: TGTGCCAGCAGCGTAGAGCCCAGGACATTGGCAATTGGCTACACCTTC; CDR3 protein: CASSVEPRTLAIGYTF
clone size: NA; J gene: TRBJ1-5; V gene: TRBV6-1; D gene: NA; CDR3 DNA: TGTGCCAGCAGTGAATCATCTAGCACTCATAGCAATCAGCCCCAGCATTTT; CDR3 protein: CASSESSSTHSNQPQHF
clone size: NA; J gene: TRBJ2-1; V gene: TRBV2; D gene: TRBD2; CDR3 DNA: TGTGCCAGCAGTCCCAGCGGGACTCCCTACAATGAGCAGTTCTTC; CDR3 protein: CASSPSGTPYNEQFF
clone size: few; J gene: TRBJ2-5; V gene: TRBV7-9; D gene: TRBD2; CDR3 DNA: TGTGCCACCGCTAGCGGCGGGAGGGGACAAGAGACCCAGTACTTC; CDR3 protein: CATASGGRGQETQYF
clone size: NA; J gene: TRBJ1-2; V gene: TRBV9; D gene: NA; CDR3 DNA: TGTGCCAGCAGCTACACGACAGGCACTGTTCGCTACACCTTC; CDR3 protein: CASSYTTGTVRYTF
clone size: NA; J gene: TRBJ1-6; V gene: TRBV7-9; D gene: NA; CDR3 DNA: TGTGCCAGCAGCTTAGGATTGCGATCACCCCTCCACTTT; CDR3 protein: CASSLGLRSPLHF
clone size: NA; J gene: TRBJ1-1; V gene: TRBV28; D gene: NA; CDR3 DNA: TGTGCCAGCACCCCCCCTGGAGGGAGGCGGATGAACACTGAAGCTTTCTTT; CDR3 protein: CASTPPGGRRMNTEAFF
clone size: NA; J gene: TRBJ1-1; V gene: TRBV30; D gene: NA; CDR3 DNA: TGTGCCCGCGGGGCGGGCAGCGAAGCTTTCTTT; CDR3 protein: CARGAGSEAFF
clone size: NA; J gene: TRBJ2-1; V gene: TRBV6-5; D gene: NA; CDR3 DNA: TGTGCCAGCAGTTACGAGTCTGAGCAGTTCTTC; CDR3 protein: CASSYESEQFF
clone size: NA; J gene: TRBJ2-6; V gene: TRBV5-1; D gene: TRBD1; CDR3 DNA: TGCGCCAGCAGCAGGGACAGTCTATCCTCTGGGGCCAACGTCCTGACTTTC; CDR3 protein: CASSRDSLSSGANVLTF
clone size: NA; J gene: TRBJ2-1; V gene: TRBV12-3/TRBV12-4; D gene: NA; CDR3 DNA: TGTGCCACCCTCCTTTCGGGTGAGCAGTTCTTC; CDR3 protein: CATLLSGEQFF
clone size: NA; J gene: TRBJ2-3; V gene: TRBV29-1; D gene: TRBD1; CDR3 DNA: TGCAGCGCCATGGGACAGGTCACAGATACGCAGTATTTT; CDR3 protein: CSAMGQVTDTQYF
clone size: once; J gene: TRBJ2-5; V gene: TRBV5-1; D gene: NA; CDR3 DNA: TGCGCCAGCAGCGCCGGACGGGGAATTCAAGAGACCCAGTACTTC; CDR3 protein: CASSAGRGIQETQYF
clone size: NA; J gene: TRBJ1-1; V gene: TRBV28; D gene: NA; CDR3 DNA: TGTGCCAGCAGTTTATGGGGCGGGCACACTGAAGCTTTCTTT; CDR3 protein: CASSLWGGHTEAFF
clone size: NA; J gene: TRBJ1-6; V gene: TRBV30; D gene: NA; CDR3 DNA: TGTGCCTGGAGTAGGGGCAAAAATTCACCCCTCCACTTT; CDR3 protein: CAWSRGKNSPLHF
clone size: NA; J gene: TRBJ1-2; V gene: TRBV3-1/TRBV3-2; D gene: NA; CDR3 DNA: TGTGCCAGCAAGAACAGCAACTATGGCTACACCTTC; CDR3 protein: CASKNSNYGYTF
clone size: NA; J gene: TRBJ2-1; V gene: TRBV5-1; D gene: TRBD2; CDR3 DNA: TGCGCCAGCAGCTTAGGCGGGAGCTCGGGTGAGCAGTTCTTC; CDR3 protein: CASSLGGSSGEQFF
clone size: NA; J gene: TRBJ2-3; V gene: TRBV5-1; D gene: TRBD1; CDR3 DNA: TGCGCCAGCAGGAGAACGGGACAGGTGACAGATACGCAGTATTTT; CDR3 protein: CASRRTGQVTDTQYF
clone size: NA; J gene: TRBJ2-3; V gene: TRBV6-5; D gene: NA; CDR3 DNA: TGTGCCAGCAGTTTCACCGGGACTACAGATACGCAGTATTTT; CDR3 protein: CASSFTGTTDTQYF